Here is one TCR beta chain with its context. This clone appeared once. No antigen is known for it. Base qualities are not recorded, but no much larger clone differs from it by a single base. The source of the sample is a study of cytomegalovirus exposure and HLA in healthy donors (dated by TCRdb to 2016 to 2017). A note on the overall study: According to a later analysis, the 120 or so validation repertoires were produced on the same platform as the roughly 600 repertoires of the first cohort. The aim of the study was to test whether cataloging public T cell receptors could identify signatures of past pathogen exposure. A separate validation cohort of 100 to 150 different subjects was used in addition to the 666-subject first cohort. The study combined high-throughput TCR immunosequencing, statistical association of individual TCRs with disease status, and machine learning to predict cytomegalovirus infection status. General conclusions and limits of the study: Most TCR sequences were observed very rarely across donors, whereas some public TCRs were present in many individuals. It was suggested by the authors that the approach could potentially be generalized to other disease states and immunological phenotypes. A later analysis found that TCRs clustered in the first cohort also tended to co-occur in the 110 or so validation repertoires, with just under 95% of cluster scores above 0. A later analysis had no HLA typing for the validation cohort, so co-occurrence there was scored across all 110 or so repertoires. The study gave a list of more than 150 TCR beta chains associated with cytomegalovirus. The classifier was reported to diagnose cytomegalovirus status with high specificity and sensitivity in both the original cohort and the validation cohort. A few of the identified cytomegalovirus-associated TCR beta chains were confirmed in vitro to be specific for cytomegalovirus antigens.

From its cysteine to its phenylalanine, the CDR3 spans 15 amino acids. Only CDR3 DNA is held: 45 bases, read in frame from base 1. Looking up the germline V gene yields CDR1 SGHRS and CDR2 YFSETQ. V is trimmed back by 1 base and J by 5 bases, and the junction contains 4 bases that no gene match accounts for. The donors belonged to the validation cohort of over a hundred subjects, which was separate from the roughly 670-subject first cohort. The library came from the immunoSEQ multiplex PCR assay. Processing in the source paper ran as follows. A statistical classification framework was built for diagnosing cytomegalovirus status from the catalog of TCR beta chain sequences. The table comes from immuneACCESS by way of TCRdb, which keeps in-frame sequences with V and J called. Part of the clones is missing from these tables; in studies checked, under half for an unresolved V gene and the rest for unknown reasons. V, J and clone size were drawn from that table, and D and trimming were deduced from the DNA. The table for this sample lists approximately 140,000 clones; around 88% of them were counted only once. Together, the top ten hold roughly 7.7% of the sample.

Material: PBMCs. The TCR was taken from a woman aged 18-29 years in good health and CMV-seropositive. The V and J segments used are TRBV5-1 and TRBJ2-2; the central 8 bases match TRBD2. The DNA sequence is given as TGCGCCAGCAGCTTGTTGCAGCGGGGGACCGGGGAGCTGTTTTTT. Translated, it reads CASSLLQRGTGELFF.